These 6 T cell receptor beta chains came from one sample sequenced in a study of response to subunit inactivated influenza vaccine. One entry per CDR3 protein, called by TCRdb with MiXCR from the RT-PCR reads. Among about 540,000 distinct CDR3 sequences listed, around 25% were seen once. A further study also used this sample, focusing on T cells expressing NK-cell markers. That report adds: What made the TCR beta cDNA was 5'RACE template switching with UMIs.

The sequencing here drew on CD4+ T cells sorted from PBMCs, taken 11 to 12 days after vaccination. Receptors were obtained from a man in his forties or fifties who received an inactivated influenza vaccine.

This clonotype was detected only once. Germline and junction disagree at one end, which may indicate a read error. The chain couples TRBV5-1 to TRBJ2-7; D may be TRBD1 (5 bases). Germline CDR1 SGHRS, CDR2 YFSETQ. The CDR3 is 12 residues long. The CDR3 nucleotides read TGCGCCAGCAGCTGGCAGGGTTACGAGCACTACTTC. This codes for CASSWQGYEHYF.

The chain couples TRBV5-1 to TRBJ2-3, with TRBD1 matching over 8 bases. Germline V lookup: CDR1 SGHRS, CDR2 YFSETQ. The CDR3 is 16 residues long. J gave up 0 bases and V 2 bases, and 5 bases lay outside the gene matches. The CDR3 coding sequence is TGCGCCAGCAGCTTACAGGGGGTAGGAAGCACAGATACGCAGTATTTT. Translating it yields CASSLQGVGSTDTQYF.

The V gene is TRBV20-1, the J gene TRBJ2-3; TRBD2 agrees at 11 bases. CDR3 length: 15 amino acids. Germline CDR1 reads DFQATT; CDR2 reads SNEGSKA (reference sequence). V shed 6 bases, J shed 2 bases, and the junction held 7 bases outside the gene matches. This CDR3 reads CSAVGTSGSTDTQYF. The DNA for the CDR3 is TGCAGTGCCGTCGGGACTAGCGGATCCACAGATACGCAGTATTTT.

The rearrangement links TRBV20-1 to TRBJ2-5; D call uncertain. Germline assignment: CDR1 DFQATT and CDR2 SNEGSKA (reference sequence). The CDR3 spans 11 residues. Trimming took 7 bases from V and 5 from J, leaving 11 bases between them. The CDR3 is CSVRRSETQYF. The CDR3 DNA is TGCAGTGTTCGCAGGTCGGAGACCCAGTACTTC.

V and J are TRBV20-1 and TRBJ2-7, with TRBD1 matching over 7 bases. Germline assignment: CDR1 DFQATT and CDR2 SNEGSKA (reference sequence). The V gene end was trimmed by 6 bases and the J gene end by 3 bases; junction bases not matched to a gene: 5. The CDR3 spans 12 residues. The CDR3 DNA reads as TGCAGTGCAGGACAGGCCGTCTACGAGCAGTACTTC. Translating gives CSAGQAVYEQYF.

V is TRBV14 and J is TRBJ1-2; a weak D match, TRBD1 (6 bases). The CDR3 covers 15 residues. The germline CDR1 and CDR2 sequences are SGHDN and FVKESK. The V end lost 2 bases, the J end lost 6 bases, and 16 bases lay between the germline ends. DNA of the CDR3: TGTGCCAGCAGCCAATACCGGGGGCAAATCAATGGCTACACCTTC. Translating it yields CASSQYRGQINGYTF.